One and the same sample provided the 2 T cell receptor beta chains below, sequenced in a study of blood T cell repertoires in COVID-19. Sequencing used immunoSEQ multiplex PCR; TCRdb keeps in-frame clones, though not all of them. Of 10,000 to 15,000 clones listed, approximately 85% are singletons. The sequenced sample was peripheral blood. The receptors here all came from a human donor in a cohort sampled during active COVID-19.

The CDR3 DNA reads TGTGCCAGCTCACCGCCGGGACTAGCGGGAGGCTACGAGCAGTACTTC. Its translation is CASSPPGLAGGYEQYF. This chain uses TRBV18 with TRBJ2-7, with 15 bases that match TRBD2. V gave up 3 bases and J gave up 3 bases; unmatched junction bases: 3. The germline CDR1 and CDR2 sequences are KGHSH and LQKENI. CDR3 length: 16 residues. The full variable domain, its missing parts supplied by reference TRBV18 and TRBJ2-7, is NAGVMQNPRHLVRRRGQEARLRCSPMKGHSHVYWYRQLPEEGLKFMVYLQKENIIDESGMPKERFSAEFPKEGPSILRIQQVVRGDSAAYFCASSPPGLAGGYEQYFGPGTRLTVT.

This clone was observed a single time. This chain's CDR3 is CAGELAGGSDTQYF. CDR3 DNA: TGTGCCGGAGAACTAGCGGGGGGTTCAGATACGCAGTATTTT. The genes are TRBV5-4 and TRBJ2-3; 12 bases fit TRBD2. The V gene's germline CDR1 is SGHNT and CDR2 YYREEE (reference sequence). V lost 10 bases and J lost 4; bases outside the gene matches: 7. This CDR3 is 14 amino acids long.